What follows are 17 T cell receptor beta chains derived from one specimen sequenced in a study of OX40 agonist ivuxolimab in advanced cancers. Sequenced by immunoSEQ multiplex PCR; TCRdb stores in-frame clones only, minus some. The table has more than 50,000 clones, approximately 82% seen once. Sample: CD4+ or CD8+ T cells sorted from blood, taken in a trial of the OX40 agonist ivuxolimab. The receptors come from an adult with an advanced solid tumor such as melanoma, head and neck, liver or kidney cancer.

V usage is TRBV6-1 and J usage is TRBJ1-1; 8 positions match TRBD1. The germline V gene has CDR1 MNHNS and CDR2 SASEGT. The CDR3 consists of 14 residues. Germline trimming cut 4 bases from V and 4 bases from J; bases unmatched to any gene: 5. The CDR3 loop is CASSGTGWSTEAFF. For the CDR3, the DNA is TGTGCCAGCAGTGGGACAGGGTGGAGCACTGAAGCTTTCTTT.

The genes are TRBV28 and TRBJ1-2; the D is unclear. V was clipped by 3 bases and J by 12 bases, with 29 bases between them. Germline CDR1 is MDHEN and CDR2 is SYDVKM. This CDR3 has 17 residues. The CDR3 protein is CASSLAENIASYVVHTF. The CDR3 coding sequence is TGTGCCAGCAGTTTGGCAGAAAACATCGCCTCTTATGTGGTCCACACCTTC.

A remark on this clone: This same CDR3 is encoded by further DNA sequences in the sample. The chain is built from TRBV5-1 and TRBJ1-2; 10 bases agree with TRBD1. In germline, CDR1 is SGHRS, CDR2 YFSETQ. J lost 5 bases, V lost 4 bases, and 2 bases had no gene match. The CDR3 consists of 13 residues. CDR3 protein: CASSPGQGYGYTF. The CDR3, as DNA: TGCGCCAGCAGCCCGGGACAGGGGTATGGCTACACCTTC.

The table lists this clone with a few counts. This sequence joins TRBV2 and TRBJ1-1; maybe TRBD1 (5 bases). The CDR3 has 13 amino acids. V lost 5 bases and J 0 bases, leaving 7 bases between the germline ends. Per the germline V gene, CDR1 is SNHLY and CDR2 is FYNNEI. DNA for the CDR3: TGTGCCAGCAGTCGGACACTGAACACTGAAGCTTTCTTT. Amino acid sequence: CASSRTLNTEAFF. Drawing the rest from reference TRBV2 and TRBJ1-1, the complete variable domain is EPEVTQTPSHQVTQMGQEVILRCVPISNHLYFYWYRQILGQKVEFLVSFYNNEISEKSEIFDDQFSVERPDGSNFTLKIRSTKLEDSAMYFCASSRTLNTEAFFGQGTRLTVV.

V usage is TRBV9 and J usage is TRBJ2-4; no reliable D call. Per the germline V gene, CDR1 is SGDLS and CDR2 is YYNGEE. The V end lost 3 bases, the J end lost 2 bases, and 12 bases lay between the germline ends. CDR3 size: 15 residues. The CDR3 region has the DNA TGTGCCAGCAGCGCCTTGGGCGCGACCAAAAACATTCAGTACTTC. This gives the protein CASSALGATKNIQYF.

This clone was observed a handful of times. V and J are TRBV11-3 and TRBJ1-1, with D perhaps matching TRBD1 (5 bases). Trimming removed 5 bases from V and 2 bases from J, with 6 bases in between. This CDR3 has 12 residues. CDR1 and CDR2 from the germline V gene are SGHNT and YENEEA. The CDR3, as DNA: TGTGCCAGCAGCGGGGACAACACTGAAGCTTTCTTT. Protein: CASSGDNTEAFF.

V is TRBV6-4 and J is TRBJ1-6, with 8 bases identical to TRBD1. The V segment lost 6 bases and the J segment 7 bases; nucleotides outside the gene matches: 5. This CDR3 has 14 residues. Germline assignment: CDR1 MRHNA and CDR2 SNTAGT. CDR3 DNA sequence: TGTGCCAGCAGGAGTACAGGGGGAAATTCACCCCTCCACTTT. Translated: CASRSTGGNSPLHF.

The chain employs TRBV18 and TRBJ2-3, with D unclear. The CDR3 covers 14 residues. The V and J ends lost 0 bases and 6 bases respectively, with 10 bases between them. Germline values: CDR1 KGHSH, CDR2 LQKENI. CDR3 region: CASSPPAQRDTQYF. The CDR3 DNA reads TGTGCCAGCTCACCACCAGCCCAAAGGGATACGCAGTATTTT.

The chain couples TRBV30 to TRBJ1-2; D may be TRBD1 (5 bases). There are 13 residues in the CDR3. V lost 1 base to trimming and J lost 1 base, with 7 bases between them. Germline V gene lookup returns CDR1 GTSNPN and CDR2 SVGIG (reference sequence). The CDR3 is CAWSDRNNYGYTF. As DNA, the CDR3 is TGTGCCTGGAGTGACAGGAATAACTATGGCTACACCTTC.

This chain joins TRBV2 and TRBJ2-3, with TRBD1 matching 8 bases. V was clipped by 5 bases and J by 3 bases; unmatched bases: 10. The CDR3 is 16 amino acids. The V gene's germline CDR1 is SNHLY and CDR2 FYNNEI. CDR3 nucleotides: TGTGCCAGCAGTTCCCGACAGGGGTTCTTGACAGATACGCAGTATTTT. Amino acid sequence: CASSSRQGFLTDTQYF. Full variable domain (outside the CDR3, taken from reference TRBV2 and TRBJ2-3): EPEVTQTPSHQVTQMGQEVILRCVPISNHLYFYWYRQILGQKVEFLVSFYNNEISEKSEIFDDQFSVERPDGSNFTLKIRSTKLEDSAMYFCASSSRQGFLTDTQYFGPGTRLTVL.

The chain combines TRBV4-3 with TRBJ1-2; possibly TRBD1 for D (5 bases). Germline loops: CDR1 LGHNA, CDR2 YSLEER. This CDR3 is built from 15 residues. V lost 4 bases and J lost 4, with 16 bases in between. The CDR3 is CASSLGLGESYGYTF. Here the CDR3 DNA reads TGCGCCAGCAGCCTGGGGCTTGGCGAAAGCTATGGCTACACCTTC.

This chain connects TRBV2 to TRBJ2-5, with unresolved D. The CDR3 runs 13 residues. Germline loops: CDR1 SNHLY, CDR2 FYNNEI. Trimming pared 4 bases from V and 5 bases from J, leaving 11 bases between. The CDR3 reads CASSVEGNETQYF. The CDR3 DNA follows: TGTGCCAGCAGTGTTGAAGGCAACGAGACCCAGTACTTC.

This clone has more than one count but fewer than ten. The chain carries TRBV19 and TRBJ2-5, with 8 bases aligning to TRBD2. Germline V gene data show CDR1 as LNHDA and CDR2 as SQIVND (reference sequence). V shed 4 bases, J shed 5 bases, and the junction held 3 bases outside the gene matches. The CDR3 runs to 13 residues. CDR3 DNA sequence: TGTGCCAGTAGTACCCGACTAGCGGAGACCCAGTACTTC. Its protein product is CASSTRLAETQYF.

This chain uses TRBV5-1 with TRBJ1-1; D might be TRBD1 (5 bases). Germline V gives CDR1 SGHRS, CDR2 YFSETQ. CDR3 size: 13 residues. The V and J ends lost 5 bases and 5 bases respectively, with 13 bases between them. This CDR3 reads CASSSQGSTEAFF. As DNA, the CDR3 is TGCGCCAGCAGTTCCCAGGGATCGACTGAAGCTTTCTTT.

The chain combines TRBV19 with TRBJ1-6, with 7 bases matching TRBD1. Germline V gene lookup returns CDR1 LNHDA and CDR2 SQIVND (reference sequence). Unmatched junction bases numbered 11, after V lost 5 bases and J lost 7 bases. The CDR3 totals 16 residues. The CDR3 spells CASSSAPGQSNSPLHF. Written as DNA, the CDR3 is TGTGCCAGTAGTTCCGCTCCGGGACAGTCGAATTCACCCCTCCACTTT.

V gene TRBV7-2 combines with J gene TRBJ2-7; possibly TRBD2 for D (7 bases). Germline-derived CDR1 and CDR2 are SGHTA and FQGNSA. V lost 0 bases to trimming and J lost 5 bases, with 11 bases between them. The CDR3 extends over 14 amino acids. The CDR3 DNA follows: TGTGCCAGCAGCTTAGCCGGGGGGCTGAACGAGCAGTACTTC. It is translated as CASSLAGGLNEQYF.

CDR3 nucleotide sequence: TGTGCCAGCAGCTTCCGAGGATATGTTGGGGGTGAGAACACCGGGGAGCTGTTTTTT. It yields the protein CASSFRGYVGGENTGELFF. V gene TRBV7-3 combines with J gene TRBJ2-2; D could derive from TRBD1 or TRBD2 (5 bases each). Deletions cut 3 bases from V and 1 base from J, with 21 bases between. Per germline, CDR1 SGHTA and CDR2 FQGTGA. The CDR3 contains 19 residues.